The present TCR beta chain was sequenced within a study of human T cells and chemical hapten exposure (dated by TCRdb to 2020 to 2022). Study-wide context: For sensitization, 2% DPC in acetone was applied to a roughly 2 cm by roughly 2 cm area of upper inner arm skin. Throughout the study period of 20 to 30 weeks, patients also received therapeutic DPC doses to the scalp every week. Patch tests used Finn chambers with 0.01% DPC on the upper back, scored after 6 days by International Contact Dermatitis Research Group standards. The mostly female patient cohort included alopecia areata with under or over 50% scalp involvement, alopecia totalis and alopecia universalis. Libraries were pooled for sequencing, and variation in per-sample TCR yields was attributed mainly to small differences in library volumes within the pool. This study followed changes in the peripheral blood TCR repertoire in vivo during primary and secondary sensitization of alopecia patients to the hapten diphenylcyclopropenone (DPC). Patient blood was sampled pre-sensitization (week 0) and at 2, 6 and about 24 weeks after DPC sensitization. Around 30 alopecia patients provided blood for TCR sequencing at one to four time points (pre-sensitization, 2, 6 and 24 weeks).

Overall results and qualifications from the work: Patch test score was positively correlated with the number of PT1 expanded TCRs, with significance at thresholds 8, 16 and 32 but not at 4. After repeated subsampling, the strength of the expansion versus patch-test correlation and the threshold at which it became significant changed. DPC sensitization did not change the number of TCRs with a frequency above 1 in 1000, and there was no evidence of changes in global repertoire structure. All patients had alopecia, a presumed autoimmune disease, so their immune response might differ from that of healthy individuals. Compared with pre-sensitization or healthy control sets, expanded TCRs formed significantly more large CDR3 similarity clusters, which is consistent with antigen-driven responses.

As for this clonotype: The antigen it recognizes is unknown. One base away lies a much larger clone, so this may be a sequencing read error.

The time point label, as the study defines it: patch test 2, 6 weeks after DPC sensitization. The label giving this sample's treatment or condition can be read as: therapeutic diphenylcyclopropenone sensitization with weekly scalp DPC. At every patch-test visit, the blood draw took place before the patch test was put on. To be eligible, patients had to be aged 18 to 70, diagnosed with alopecia and judged suitable for DPC therapy, while pregnant patients were excluded. Total RNA was extracted from unfractionated whole blood that had been collected in Tempus Blood RNA tubes. Library preparation used RACE. Instrument used: NextSeq 500. Library preparation attached unique molecular identifiers to individual cDNA molecules for quantitative, reproducible TCR counting. From each blood RNA sample, both TCR alpha and TCR beta chains were sequenced. On the authors' methods: Samples had a median of about 96,000 TCRs, with a range from roughly 23,224 to 750,000. V, J and CDR3 annotation of the TCR reads was performed with the Decombinator software suite. Every sample was subsampled to the same number of TCRs (28,000) for the PS versus PT1 abundance plots. Expanded TCRs were defined as absent before sensitization and observed at least eight times at the 2-week time point. TCRdb's own reprocessing of the public reads used fastp at Q25 and MiXCR and kept productive beta chains. Entries are consolidated by CDR3 protein sequence, retaining the most common genes and DNA. These V and J calls derive from TCRdb rather than the authors' analysis. The sample table contains around 80,000 distinct CDR3 sequences; only one count was recorded for 6.6% of them. Approximately 1.3% of the sample comes from the top ten.

The receptor comes from a woman in her twenties or thirties with alopecia areata. Some clones in this sample may be carry-over from other donors' samples. The material sequenced was whole blood, taken in connection with sensitization to the hapten diphenylcyclopropenone (DPC).

The bases read TGCAGTGCCGACCAGCAGGGGGGCATAAAACTGTTTTTT. This sequence encodes CSADQQGGIKLFF. Recombination connected TRBV20-1 to TRBJ1-4, with 7 bases matching TRBD1. CDR1 DFQATT and CDR2 SNEGSKA are derived from the germline V gene (reference sequence). V and J are trimmed by 6 bases and 10 bases, and the gene matches miss 11 bases of the junction. The CDR3 numbers 13 residues from cysteine through phenylalanine. Only the CDR3 region is kept as DNA, spanning 39 bases read in frame from base 1.